This is a list of T cell receptor beta chains from one sample in a study of early T cells in non-severe SARS-CoV-2 infection. TCRdb ran MiXCR on the 5' RACE reads and lists one entry per CDR3 protein. The sample yields about 27,000 distinct CDR3 sequences, 5.4% seen once. The specimen was whole blood. The receptor set was obtained from an adult who was a healthcare worker with PCR-confirmed SARS-CoV-2 infection or an uninfected control (not recorded which). Each CDR3 is given with its conserved first and last residue. The order of the fields is clone size, J gene, V gene, CDR3 length, CDR3 protein. Rows may omit the clone size; those that give it use once, few, many or a size class.

many | TRBJ2-1 | TRBV10-3 | 14 | CAITRDLGDNEQFF
- | TRBJ2-2 | TRBV7-9 | 15 | CASSPHTSNTGELFF
many | TRBJ2-1 | TRBV19 | 18 | CASSISGLALASYNEQFF
few | TRBJ2-2 | TRBV18 | 13 | CASTYTITGELFF
many | TRBJ1-1 | TRBV7-9 | 15 | CASSLGGQQNTEAFF
few | TRBJ2-2 | TRBV10-3 | 15 | CAISRDISFTGELFF
many | TRBJ2-1 | TRBV7-2 | 15 | CASSPHLAGANEQFF
- | TRBJ1-5 | TRBV7-9 | 13 | CASSSGEDQPQHF
- | TRBJ1-1 | TRBV24-1 | 14 | CATSDSTGGTEAFF
many | TRBJ2-3 | TRBV7-9 | 12 | CASSLNSNTQYF
many | TRBJ1-1 | TRBV20-1 | 10 | CCTANTEAFF
- | TRBJ2-3 | TRBV10-3 | 13 | CAISHDQKDTQYF
once | TRBJ1-1 | TRBV18 | 15 | CASSTAGTANTEAFF
many | TRBJ2-7 | TRBV20-1 | 16 | CSAREGQREFSYEQYF
many | TRBJ2-2 | TRBV20-1 | 13 | CSAKSSRTGELFF
many | TRBJ2-7 | TRBV7-2 | 15 | CASSLLGVMPYEQYF
few | TRBJ2-5 | TRBV7-8 | 16 | CASSLGPPAGGETQYF
many | TRBJ1-1 | TRBV28 | 13 | CASTKGGVAEAFF
many | TRBJ1-5 | TRBV20-1 | 14 | CSASGAGGNQPQHF
many | TRBJ1-1 | TRBV6-2/TRBV6-3 | 15 | CASSLQAWRDMDAFF
few | TRBJ2-1 | TRBV3-1 | 16 | CASSQGSGGAYNEQFF
medium-sized | TRBJ1-2 | TRBV7-9 | 18 | CASSLPEGRPGFNYGYTF
many | TRBJ1-4 | TRBV7-2 | 12 | CASGRLGEKLFF
- | TRBJ2-7 | TRBV5-4 | 14 | CASSRRGQYYEQYF
- | TRBJ2-5 | TRBV9 | 14 | CASSVTAGLETQYF
- | TRBJ1-2 | TRBV12-3/TRBV12-4 | 14 | CASSLEGQGYGYTF
- | TRBJ2-6 | TRBV6-2/TRBV6-3 | 14 | CASSLFSGANVLTF
many | TRBJ2-7 | TRBV7-9 | 15 | CASSLRTGLKYEQYF
- | TRBJ2-5 | TRBV20-1 | 14 | CSASSTSAGETQYF
many | TRBJ2-7 | TRBV19 | 14 | CASSIARDSYEQYF
few | TRBJ1-1 | TRBV18 | 14 | CASSLLTDNTEAFF
many | TRBJ2-7 | TRBV28 | 14 | CASSSGTGTYEQYF
many | TRBJ2-1 | TRBV7-8 | 16 | CASSMGTSGSFGEQFF
many | TRBJ2-3 | TRBV20-1 | 13 | CSARDWGTDTQYF
many | TRBJ2-7 | TRBV10-3 | 15 | CAISDGLAGAYEQYF
many | TRBJ2-7 | TRBV28 | 18 | CASKFSGTGDTLPYEQYF
- | TRBJ2-7 | TRBV6-1 | 14 | CASSAGLAGHEQYF
- | TRBJ2-1 | TRBV29-1 | 15 | CSVELLLAGVNEQFF
many | TRBJ2-1 | TRBV11-2 | 12 | CASSLWVRGHVF
many | TRBJ1-3 | TRBV7-8 | 15 | CASSIDLSSGNTIYF
many | TRBJ2-1 | TRBV4-3 | 17 | CASSQAPQGDVYNEQFF
many | TRBJ1-6 | TRBV28 | 15 | CASTDAGQYNSPLHF
many | TRBJ2-3 | TRBV4-2 | 17 | CASSQDGSRALGDTQYF
many | TRBJ2-1 | TRBV5-1 | 15 | CASSLVSSPVNEQFF
many | TRBJ1-6 | TRBV27 | 14 | CASSFSGWNSPLHF